Shown below are 8 T cell receptor beta chains from a single sample sequenced in a study of T cell repertoires in cytomegalovirus infection. Which antigens these TCRs recognize remains unknown. Each CDR3 protein is one row after TCRdb ran MiXCR on the reads. The table records roughly 170,000 distinct CDR3 sequences, about a fifth of them present only once. Specimen: CD8+ T cells from cultured PBMCs, collected from culture after CMV antigen stimulation. These receptors were obtained from a human donor in good health (CMV status not recorded). Some clones in this sample may be carry-over from other donors' samples.

This clonotype was seen more than once but under ten times. V is TRBV4-1 and J is TRBJ2-7, with D possibly being TRBD1 (5 bases). V lost 1 base and J lost 0, with 10 bases in between. The germline V gene encodes CDR1 MGHRA and CDR2 YSYEKL. The CDR3 sequence is 15 residues long. This CDR3 is CASSQGPGNSYEQYV. CDR3 DNA: TGCGCCAGCAGCCAAGGCCCAGGGAACTCCTACGAGCAGTACGTC.

The chain couples TRBV29-1 to TRBJ2-4; tentatively, D is TRBD1 (5 bases). Trimming shortened V by 2 bases and J by 6 bases, and 11 bases separated the two germline ends. Germline V CDR1 and CDR2: SQVTM, ANQGSEA. The CDR3 spans 13 residues. CDR3 DNA: TGCAGCGTTGAACAGGGCGTCTTAAACATTCAGTACTTC. Translation: CSVEQGVLNIQYF.

The J gene is TRBJ2-1, the V gene TRBV4-1, with a possible D match to TRBD1 (6 bases). Trimming took off 2 bases at V and 5 bases at J, with 13 bases between the two ends. From germline, CDR1 is MGHRA and CDR2 YSYEKL. The CDR3 runs 15 residues. CDR3: CASSQTQGNHNEQFF. The CDR3 nucleotides are TGCGCCAGCAGCCAAACGCAGGGGAACCACAATGAGCAGTTCTTC.

This clonotype showed up just a few times. The chain has TRBV7-8 and TRBJ1-2; weak D call: TRBD1 (6 bases). V lost 4 bases, J lost 8 bases, and 29 bases lay in between. Germline lookup yields CDR1 SGHVS and CDR2 FQNEAQ. This CDR3 comprises 18 residues. DNA for the CDR3: TGTGCCAGCAGCTCAAAAAAAGGCCGTGACAGGTCTCTTCAAGGCTACACCTTC. It specifies CASSSKKGRDRSLQGYTF.

The genes are TRBV12-3 or TRBV12-4 and TRBJ1-1, with a possible D match to TRBD1 (5 bases). V lost 2 bases to trimming and J lost 4 bases, with 11 bases between them. This CDR3 region has 14 residues. In DNA form, the CDR3 reads TGTGCCAGCAGTTTAAACAGGTGGGGCACTGAAGCTTTCTTT. It is translated as CASSLNRWGTEAFF.

This clonotype was counted ten times or more. The chain employs TRBV7-2 and TRBJ1-5, with D tentatively TRBD1 (5 bases). CDR1 SGHTA and CDR2 FQGNSA come from the germline V gene. This CDR3 has 14 amino acids. The V end lost 1 base, the J end lost 3 bases, and 7 bases lay between the germline ends. CDR3 sequence reads: CASSLGGYNQPQHF. In DNA form, the CDR3 reads TGTGCCAGCAGCTTAGGGGGGTACAATCAGCCCCAGCATTTT.

This clonotype came up a few times. The chain couples TRBV7-2 to TRBJ2-7; TRBD1 matches 9 bases. V trimming: 5 bases; J trimming: 3 bases; junction bases outside the gene matches: 14. The germline V gene has CDR1 SGHTA and CDR2 FQGNSA. The CDR3 sequence is 17 residues long. In nucleotides, the CDR3 is TGTGCCAGCAGCCCTAAGGCCGGACAGGGGAGGGTCTACGAGCAGTACTTC. This translates into CASSPKAGQGRVYEQYF.

This chain connects TRBV7-9 to TRBJ2-7, with TRBD2 as a possible D gene (6 bases). Germline assignment: CDR1 SEHNR and CDR2 FQNEAQ (reference sequence). V lost 1 base, J lost 5 bases, and 12 bases lay in between. CDR3 size: 14 residues. The DNA of the CDR3 is TGTGCCAGCAGCTTAGAGGCGGGATGGAACGAGCAGTACTTC. It codes for CASSLEAGWNEQYF.